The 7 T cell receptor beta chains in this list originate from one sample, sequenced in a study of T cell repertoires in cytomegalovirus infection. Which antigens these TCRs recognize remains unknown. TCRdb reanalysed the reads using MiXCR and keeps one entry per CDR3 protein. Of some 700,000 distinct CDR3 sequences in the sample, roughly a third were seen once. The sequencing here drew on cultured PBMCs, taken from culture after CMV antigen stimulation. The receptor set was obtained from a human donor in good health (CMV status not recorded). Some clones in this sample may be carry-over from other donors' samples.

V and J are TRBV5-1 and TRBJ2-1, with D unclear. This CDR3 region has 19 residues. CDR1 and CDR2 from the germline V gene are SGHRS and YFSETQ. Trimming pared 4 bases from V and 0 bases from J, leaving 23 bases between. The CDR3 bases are TGCGCCAGCAGCCCCAGCCCAGTGGGCCCCCTAAGCTCCTACAATGAGCAGTTCTTC. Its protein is CASSPSPVGPLSSYNEQFF.

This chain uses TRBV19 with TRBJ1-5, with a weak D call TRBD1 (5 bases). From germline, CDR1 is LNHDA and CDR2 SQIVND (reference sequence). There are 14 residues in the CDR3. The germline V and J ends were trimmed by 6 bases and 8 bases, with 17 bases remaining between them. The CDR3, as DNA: TGTGCCAGTAGCGACCGGGCCGCCAGGGAGCCCCAGCATTTT. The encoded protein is CASSDRAAREPQHF.

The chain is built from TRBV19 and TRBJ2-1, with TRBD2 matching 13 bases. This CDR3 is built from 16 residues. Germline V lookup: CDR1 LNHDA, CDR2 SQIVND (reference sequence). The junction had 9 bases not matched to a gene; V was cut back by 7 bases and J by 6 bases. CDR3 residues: CASTELAGGPINEQFF. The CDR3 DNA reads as TGTGCCAGTACGGAACTAGCGGGAGGGCCAATCAATGAGCAGTTCTTC.

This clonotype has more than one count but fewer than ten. The CDR3 loop is CASSYSLLKGISNQPQHF. DNA for the CDR3: TGTGCCAGCAGTTACTCCCTTCTAAAGGGGATAAGCAATCAGCCCCAGCATTTT. V and J are TRBV6-2 or TRBV6-3 and TRBJ1-5, with a possible D match to TRBD1 (5 bases). Deletions cut 0 bases from V and 1 base from J, with 16 bases between. The CDR3 loop spans 18 amino acids. Germline CDR1 and CDR2: MNHEY and SVGEGT.

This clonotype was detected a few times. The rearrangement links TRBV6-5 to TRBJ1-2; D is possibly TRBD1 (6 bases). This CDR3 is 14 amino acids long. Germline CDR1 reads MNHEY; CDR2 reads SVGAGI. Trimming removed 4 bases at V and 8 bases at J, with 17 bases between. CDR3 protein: CASSFEQGFWGYTF. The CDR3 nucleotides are TGTGCCAGCAGTTTTGAACAGGGTTTTTGGGGCTACACCTTC.

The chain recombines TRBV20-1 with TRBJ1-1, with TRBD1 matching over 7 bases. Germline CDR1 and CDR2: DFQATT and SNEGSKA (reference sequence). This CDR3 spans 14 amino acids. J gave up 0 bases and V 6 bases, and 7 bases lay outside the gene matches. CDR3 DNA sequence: TGCAGTGCCAGGGCCGGGACAGTGAACACTGAAGCTTTCTTT. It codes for CSARAGTVNTEAFF.

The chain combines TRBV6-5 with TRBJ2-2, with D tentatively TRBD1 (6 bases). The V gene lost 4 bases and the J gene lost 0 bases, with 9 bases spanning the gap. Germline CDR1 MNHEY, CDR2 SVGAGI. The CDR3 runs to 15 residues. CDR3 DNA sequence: TGTGCCAGCAGTTGGGACAAAGCGAACACCGGGGAGCTGTTTTTT. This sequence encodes CASSWDKANTGELFF.